Listed below are T cell receptor beta chains from one sample, sequenced in a study of graft-versus-host responses after intestinal transplantation. No antigen has been identified for these receptors. This table comes from immunoSEQ multiplex PCR, and its TCRdb copy is limited to in-frame clones, with some not included. In the table there are around 50,000 clones, roughly 90% of which are singletons. The input for sequencing was unstimulated CD4+ T cells sorted from spleen or lymph node cells, taken before transplant. The receptor source for this set is a human donor who was the organ donor for an intestinal transplant. Each CDR3 is given with its conserved first and last residue. The D gene is left open where the match is weak. Rows give clone size only sometimes, using once, few, many, or a class for an expanded clone.

>TRBD1|.|TRBJ2-6|TRBV4-2
TGTGCCAGCAGCCAAGTTGGGACAGGACCCACAATCCTGACTTTC
CASSQVGTGPTILTF
>.|.|TRBJ1-2|TRBV18
TGTGCCAGCTCACCGCCCCCTGGGCGCCCCCGGGACTACACCTTC
CASSPPPGRPRDYTF
>.|.|TRBJ1-4|TRBV28
TGTGCCAGCCTTTCCCGCCGGAAACTAAATGAAAAACTGTTTTTT
CASLSRRKLNEKLFF
>.|.|TRBJ2-1|TRBV6-6
TGTGCCAGCCGTTTGGCCTCCAGGGGCAATGAGCAGTTCTTC
CASRLASRGNEQFF
>.|once|TRBJ2-7|TRBV2
TGTGCCAGCAGTGCTGTCCGGGAGTTTAGCGAGCAGTACTTC
CASSAVREFSEQYF
>.|.|TRBJ1-1|TRBV27
TGTGCCAGCCGTTCGGTTTATTGGACAGACACTGAAGCTTTCTTT
CASRSVYWTDTEAFF
>TRBD1|.|TRBJ2-5|TRBV28
TGTGCCAGCAGTTCCCAATCCGGGACAGGGTGGGAGACCCAGTACTTC
CASSSQSGTGWETQYF
>TRBD1|.|TRBJ2-2|TRBV9
TGTGCCAGCAGCCTAAGGACAGGAGAGGCCGGGGAGCTGTTTTTT
CASSLRTGEAGELFF
>TRBD2|.|TRBJ2-1|TRBV27
TGTGCCAGCAGTTTTTTGACTAGCGGGGGTAATGAGCAGTTCTTC
CASSFLTSGGNEQFF
>TRBD1|.|TRBJ2-7|TRBV5-1
TGCGCCAGCAGCTTGGCTGGGACAGGGGCTTACGAGCAGTACTTC
CASSLAGTGAYEQYF
>.|.|TRBJ1-2|TRBV4-2
TGTGCCAGCAGCCAGACAGATGCTAACTATGGCTACACCTTC
CASSQTDANYGYTF
>TRBD2|.|TRBJ2-1|TRBV9
TGTGCCAGCAGCGTAGCCGGCGGGGGGGCCTACAATGAGCAGTTCTTC
CASSVAGGGAYNEQFF
>TRBD1|.|TRBJ2-7|TRBV25-1
TGTGCCAGAGCCGGGACAGGGGCCTACGAGCAGTACTTC
CARAGTGAYEQYF
>.|.|TRBJ2-1|TRBV7-2
TGTGCCAGCAGCTTAGACAGATCCCAAGAGCAGTTCTTC
CASSLDRSQEQFF
>TRBD1|.|TRBJ2-7|TRBV28
TGTGCCAGCACCACAGGGGGGCTACTTTACGAGCAGTACTTC
CASTTGGLLYEQYF
>.|.|TRBJ1-4|TRBV18
TGTGCCAGCTCACCACCGACAGACCGTAATGAAAAACTGTTTTTT
CASSPPTDRNEKLFF
>TRBD1|.|TRBJ2-1|TRBV6-1
TGTGCGAGCTACACAGGGGGTGATTACAATGAGCAGTTCTTC
CASYTGGDYNEQFF
>TRBD1|once|TRBJ2-1|TRBV5-4
TGTGCCAGCAGCAGGGACAGGGCCTCCTACAATGAGCAGTTCTTC
CASSRDRASYNEQFF
>TRBD2|.|TRBJ2-3|TRBV4-2
TGTGCCAGCAGCCGATCCGGACTAGCGGACACAGATACGCAGTATTTT
CASSRSGLADTDTQYF
>.|.|TRBJ1-2|TRBV28
TGTGCCAGCAGTTTACCTCCGAGGAATGGCTACACCTTC
CASSLPPRNGYTF
>TRBD1|.|TRBJ1-5|TRBV6-5
TGTGCCAGCCGCCACAGGGGTCAGCCCCAGCATTTT
CASRHRGQPQHF
>.|.|TRBJ1-3|TRBV6-1
TGTGCCAGCAGAGTCGGGGGCTCTGGAAACACCATATATTTT
CASRVGGSGNTIYF
>TRBD1|.|TRBJ1-5|TRBV9
TGTGCCAGCAGCGTAGGGGACAGGCACAATCAGCCCCAGCATTTT
CASSVGDRHNQPQHF
>TRBD1|.|TRBJ1-2|TRBV5-1
TGCGCCAGCAGCTTGATAACGACAGGGGCGATCTATGGCTACACCTTC
CASSLITTGAIYGYTF
>TRBD1|.|TRBJ2-1|TRBV4-2
TGTGCCAGCAGTATTCGGACAGGGTTGGATGAGCAGTTCTTC
CASSIRTGLDEQFF
>TRBD1|.|TRBJ1-3|TRBV19
TGTGCCAGTAGTATAGCCCCGGATAGACAGGGTCTGACTGGAAACACCATATATTTT
CASSIAPDRQGLTGNTIYF
>.|.|TRBJ2-1|TRBV5-6
TGTGCCAGCAGCTTGACTAGTGAGCAGTTCTTC
CASSLTSEQFF
>TRBD1|.|TRBJ2-7|TRBV14
TGTGCCAGCAGCCAAGCCCTTTACAGGGGTAGGTACGAGCAGTACTTC
CASSQALYRGRYEQYF
>.|once|TRBJ2-3|TRBV4-2
TGTGCCAGCAGCCAAGACTACTTCTCTAGCACAGATACGCAGTATTTT
CASSQDYFSSTDTQYF
>TRBD2|once|TRBJ2-2|TRBV7-2
TGTGCCAGCAGCTTATTCGCCGGGAGGAGGGAAGGCACCGGGGAGCTGTTTTTT
CASSLFAGRREGTGELFF
>TRBD1|.|TRBJ2-7|TRBV2
TGTGCCAGCAGATCCGACAGGGCCTTGTACGAGCAGTACTTC
CASRSDRALYEQYF
>.|.|TRBJ2-3|TRBV2
TGTGCCAGCAGTGAGGCGGCCGCTGTAGATACGCAGTATTTT
CASSEAAAVDTQYF
>.|.|TRBJ2-7|TRBV27
TGTGCCAGCTCCTACGGGGATTCCTCCTACGAGCAGTACTTC
CASSYGDSSYEQYF
>TRBD2|.|TRBJ2-3|TRBV7-3
TGTGCCAGCTCAAGGGGCCTAGCGGGAGAAGATACGCAGTATTTT
CASSRGLAGEDTQYF
>.|.|TRBJ2-1|TRBV2
TGTGCCAGCAGTGGAACGGGACTTTCCTCCTACAATGAGCAGTTCTTC
CASSGTGLSSYNEQFF
>.|.|TRBJ2-5|TRBV11-2
TGTGCCAGCGGACCCACGTGGGGCATAGAGACCCAGTACTTC
CASGPTWGIETQYF
>TRBD2|.|TRBJ2-7|TRBV28
TGTGCCAGCAGTTTTAAATTATACGGGGGGACGTACGAGCAGTACTTC
CASSFKLYGGTYEQYF
>.|.|TRBJ1-2|TRBV2
TGTGCCAGCAGTTCCGACAGGAATTATGGCTACACCTTC
CASSSDRNYGYTF
>TRBD1|.|TRBJ2-7|TRBV28
TGTGCCAGCAGCACCGGGACAGCCGGCGAGCAGTACTTC
CASSTGTAGEQYF
>.|.|TRBJ2-7|TRBV10-3
TGTGCCATCAGTATAAGAGAACGGGGAATCTACGAGCAGTACTTC
CAISIRERGIYEQYF
>TRBD1|.|TRBJ1-1|TRBV11-2
TGTGCCAGCAGCTTGGGACAGTGGAACACTGAAGCTTTCTTT
CASSLGQWNTEAFF
>.|once|TRBJ1-2|TRBV28
TGTGCCAGCAGCCGAGACTTAGCCAACTATGGCTACACCTTC
CASSRDLANYGYTF
>.|.|TRBJ2-1|TRBV19
TGTGCCAGTAGTACAAAGGACGGAGGACAGCAGTTCTTC
CASSTKDGGQQFF
>TRBD2|.|TRBJ2-5|TRBV7-3
TGTGCCAGCAGCTTTTCAGCGGGAGAGGCCCAGTACTTC
CASSFSAGEAQYF
>.|.|TRBJ2-7|TRBV19
TGTGCCAGTAGCCCCGACGGACACTACGAGCAGTACTTC
CASSPDGHYEQYF
>TRBD2|.|TRBJ2-1|TRBV7-2
TGTGCCAGCAGCTTTAACCCTAGCGGCTACAATGAGCAGTTCTTC
CASSFNPSGYNEQFF
>.|.|TRBJ1-1|TRBV28
TGTGCCAGCAGTTTATCCCCAGGTTATGAAGCTTTCTTT
CASSLSPGYEAFF
>TRBD1|.|TRBJ1-5|TRBV28
TGTGCCGAACAGGGGGACAATCAGCCCCAGCATTTT
CAEQGDNQPQHF
>TRBD1|.|TRBJ2-3|TRBV7-8
TGTGCCAGCAGCGTATCGGGACAGAGCACAGATACGCAGTATTTT
CASSVSGQSTDTQYF
>TRBD1|.|TRBJ2-7|TRBV19
TGTGCCAGTAGTACGGGACAGGGTTCCTACGAGCAGTACTTC
CASSTGQGSYEQYF
>TRBD1|.|TRBJ1-1|TRBV5-4
TGTGCCAGCAGCAGGCAGGGGGCGCAGGGGGTCGACACTGAAGCTTTCTTT
CASSRQGAQGVDTEAFF
>TRBD2|once|TRBJ2-7|TRBV13
TGTGCCAGCAGCTTGACTAGCGAGGGCAAGGAGCAGTACTTC
CASSLTSEGKEQYF
>TRBD2|.|TRBJ2-1|TRBV6-1
TGTGCCAGCAGTGATCTTCTTGGGTTCGGGCTAGCGGGAGAAAATGAGCAGTTCTTC
CASSDLLGFGLAGENEQFF
>.|.|TRBJ1-6|TRBV19
TGTGCCAGTAATCTCGGGAGCTCCTATAATTCACCCCTCCACTTT
CASNLGSSYNSPLHF
>.|.|TRBJ1-2|TRBV11-2
TGTGCCAGCAGCTTAGATCGGGGGGGGGACGGCTACACCTTC
CASSLDRGGDGYTF